Given below is one T cell receptor (beta chain) in context. This sample is drawn from a study of OX40 agonist ivuxolimab in advanced cancers. For the study at large: Two cutaneous melanoma patients and one hepatocellular carcinoma patient, three in all, had partial responses.

Patients who had autoimmune disease history or got systemic immunosuppression were left out. This CDR3 is built from 16 residues. V was pared by 10 bases and J by 0 bases, with 8 bases of the junction left unmatched. Germline V gene data show CDR1 as ENHRY and CDR2 as SYGVKD. Sequencing used immunoSEQ multiplex PCR; TCRdb keeps in-frame clones, though not all of them. Here the sample spans 75,000 or so clones, roughly 81% being singletons. The sample in question was CD4+ or CD8+ T cells sorted from blood, obtained in a trial of the OX40 agonist ivuxolimab. The chain uses TRBV10-3 and TRBJ2-1; 11 bases agree with TRBD1. The receptor was derived from an adult with an advanced solid tumor such as melanoma, head and neck, liver or kidney cancer. CDR3 sequence reads: CATSLGTGGSYNEQFF. DNA for the CDR3: TGTGCCACTTCATTGGGGACAGGGGGCTCCTACAATGAGCAGTTCTTC.